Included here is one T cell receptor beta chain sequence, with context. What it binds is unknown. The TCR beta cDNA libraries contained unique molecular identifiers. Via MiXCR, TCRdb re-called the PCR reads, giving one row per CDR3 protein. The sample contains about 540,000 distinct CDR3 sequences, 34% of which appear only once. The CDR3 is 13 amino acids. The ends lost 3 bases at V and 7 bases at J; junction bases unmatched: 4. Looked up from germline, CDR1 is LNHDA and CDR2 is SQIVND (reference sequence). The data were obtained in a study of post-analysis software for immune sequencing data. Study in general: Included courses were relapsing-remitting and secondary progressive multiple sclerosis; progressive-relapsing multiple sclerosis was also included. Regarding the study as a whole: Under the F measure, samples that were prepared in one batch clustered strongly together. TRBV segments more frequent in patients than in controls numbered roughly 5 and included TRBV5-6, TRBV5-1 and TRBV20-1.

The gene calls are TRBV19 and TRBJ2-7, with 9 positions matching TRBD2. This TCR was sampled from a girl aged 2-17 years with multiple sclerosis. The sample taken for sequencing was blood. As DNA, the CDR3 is TGTGCCAGTAGTATTGCGACTAGCGGTGAGCAGTACTTC. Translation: CASSIATSGEQYF.